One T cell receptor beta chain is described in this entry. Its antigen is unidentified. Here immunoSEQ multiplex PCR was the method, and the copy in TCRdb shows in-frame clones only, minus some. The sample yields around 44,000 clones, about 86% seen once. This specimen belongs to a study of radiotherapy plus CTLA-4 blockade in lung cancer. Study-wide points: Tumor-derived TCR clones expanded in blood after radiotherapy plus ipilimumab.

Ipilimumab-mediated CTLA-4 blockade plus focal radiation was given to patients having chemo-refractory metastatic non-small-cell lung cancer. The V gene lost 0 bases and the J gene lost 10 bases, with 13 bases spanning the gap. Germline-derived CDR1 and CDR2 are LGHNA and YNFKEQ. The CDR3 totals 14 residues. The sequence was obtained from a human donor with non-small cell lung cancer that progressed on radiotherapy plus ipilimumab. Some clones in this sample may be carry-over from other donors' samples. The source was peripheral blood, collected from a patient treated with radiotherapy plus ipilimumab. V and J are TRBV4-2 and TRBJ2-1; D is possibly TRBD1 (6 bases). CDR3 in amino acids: CASSQEGAAREQFF. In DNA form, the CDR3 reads TGTGCCAGCAGCCAAGAGGGGGCAGCTCGAGAGCAGTTCTTC.